One sample yielded the 22 T cell receptor beta chains listed below, sequenced in a study of blood T cell repertoires in COVID-19. This table comes from immunoSEQ multiplex PCR, and its TCRdb copy is limited to in-frame clones, with some not included. Of over 130,000 clones in the sample, roughly 90% are singletons; the top ten hold over 2%. Material for sequencing was peripheral blood. The receptors stem from a human donor with COVID-19, enrolled during active disease. The donor label of this sample is uncertain.

The chain joins TRBV28 to TRBJ2-7; 10 nucleotides line up with TRBD1. Germline V gene sequence: CDR1 MDHEN, CDR2 SYDVKM. The V segment lost 9 bases and the J segment 2 bases; nucleotides outside the gene matches: 13. CDR3 length: 16 amino acids. The CDR3 coding sequence is TGTGCCAGTCTCCCGGGACAGGGGTCTGGGGCCTACGAGCAGTACTTC. Translating it yields CASLPGQGSGAYEQYF.

The rearrangement links TRBV25-1 to TRBJ2-6; 10 bases map to TRBD1. The CDR3 extends over 17 amino acids. V was clipped by 6 bases and J by 4 bases; unmatched bases: 9. Germline V gene data show CDR1 as MGHDK and CDR2 as SYGVNS. The CDR3 nucleotides are TGTGCCAGCAGCAGACAGGGGGCAGGGCCCGGGGCCAACGTCCTGACTTTC. Residues: CASSRQGAGPGANVLTF.

The chain has TRBV6-5 and TRBJ2-7, with 7 nucleotides matching TRBD1. The trim removed 4 bases at V and 7 bases at J, leaving 10 bases unmatched. This CDR3 is 14 amino acids long. The germline V gene has CDR1 MNHEY and CDR2 SVGAGI. CDR3 DNA: TGTGCCAGCAGTTCAACAGGGGCGACGGGAGAGCAGTACTTC. This codes for CASSSTGATGEQYF.

V gene TRBV25-1 combines with J gene TRBJ2-3; a weak D match, TRBD1 (6 bases). Germline loops: CDR1 MGHDK, CDR2 SYGVNS. The CDR3 consists of 15 residues. V gave up 5 bases and J gave up 2 bases, with 14 bases separating them. In nucleotides, the CDR3 is TGTGCCAGCAGTCCCTTGGACAGTTTCACAGATACGCAGTATTTT. As protein: CASSPLDSFTDTQYF.

The J gene is TRBJ2-3, the V gene TRBV9; 12 bases fit TRBD2. The CDR3 totals 18 residues. Germline CDR1 SGDLS, CDR2 YYNGEE. V lost 4 bases, J lost 3 bases, and 12 bases stayed unmatched. The CDR3 bases are TGTGCCAGCAGCCTTCACACCGGACTAGCGGGGAGTACAGATACGCAGTATTTT. Protein sequence: CASSLHTGLAGSTDTQYF.

The rearrangement uses TRBV5-4 and TRBJ1-2; 7 positions agree with TRBD1. The V and J ends lost 4 bases and 4 bases, in that order; junction bases with no gene match: 10. The CDR3 spans 15 residues. The germline V gene has CDR1 SGHNT and CDR2 YYREEE (reference sequence). Here the CDR3 reads CASSQTGIPSYGYTF. For the CDR3, the DNA is TGTGCCAGCAGCCAGACAGGGATCCCCTCCTATGGCTACACCTTC.

The chain is built from TRBV6-5 and TRBJ1-2, with TRBD1 matching 8 bases. The CDR3 spans 16 residues. Germline V CDR1 and CDR2: MNHEY, SVGAGI. The V segment lost 4 bases and the J segment 4 bases; nucleotides outside the gene matches: 11. The CDR3 bases are TGTGCCAGCAGTTTCGATTCAGACAGGGGCGGCTATGGCTACACCTTC. Residues: CASSFDSDRGGYGYTF.

In this sample, this clone turned up once. V usage is TRBV6-5 and J usage is TRBJ2-7; the match to TRBD1 covers 9 bases. This CDR3 has 15 amino acids. Unmatched junction bases numbered 6, after V lost 4 bases and J lost 2 bases. Germline values: CDR1 MNHEY, CDR2 SVGAGI. Here the CDR3 reads CASSSPGQGPYEQYF. CDR3 DNA sequence: TGTGCCAGCAGTTCTCCGGGACAGGGCCCCTACGAGCAGTACTTC.

V usage is TRBV5-1 and J usage is TRBJ1-4; a possible D gene is TRBD1 (6 bases). This CDR3 comprises 13 residues. Germline lookup yields CDR1 SGHRS and CDR2 YFSETQ. V dropped 4 bases and J dropped 15 bases, with 19 bases sitting between them. As DNA, the CDR3 is TGCGCCAGCAGCGCCCCTCAGGGGAGAAGATTGTTTTTT. It translates to CASSAPQGRRLFF. Full variable domain (remainder filled in from reference TRBV5-1 and TRBJ1-4): KAGVTQTPRYLIKTRGQQVTLSCSPISGHRSVSWYQQTPGQGLQFLFEYFSETQRNKGNFPGRFSGRQFSNSRSEMNVSTLELGDSALYLCASSAPQGRRLFFGSGTQLSVL.

This chain uses TRBV19 with TRBJ2-7; 10 bases map to TRBD1. Germline loops: CDR1 LNHDA, CDR2 SQIVND (reference sequence). The length of the CDR3 is 14 residues. J gave up 7 bases and V 6 bases, and 9 bases lay outside the gene matches. CDR3 residues: CASSPGTGASEQYF. The DNA for the CDR3 is TGTGCCAGTAGCCCCGGGACAGGGGCTAGTGAGCAGTACTTC.

The rearrangement joins TRBV19 to TRBJ2-5, with D possibly being TRBD1 (6 bases). The CDR3 spans 16 residues. V was shortened by 3 bases and J by 2 bases, with 16 bases between the two germline ends. Germline lookup yields CDR1 LNHDA and CDR2 SQIVND (reference sequence). The CDR3 bases are TGTGCCAGTAGTATCGGTCAGACAGGTGGGCAAGAGACCCAGTACTTC. Its translation: CASSIGQTGGQETQYF.

The rearrangement joins TRBV24-1 to TRBJ2-3; the match to TRBD2 covers 8 bases. V gave up 9 bases and J gave up 2 bases; unmatched junction bases: 3. CDR3 length: 13 amino acids. Germline V CDR1 and CDR2: KGHDR, SFDVKD. The CDR3 reads CATSSGLTDTQYF. CDR3 DNA sequence: TGTGCCACCTCTAGCGGGCTCACAGATACGCAGTATTTT.

V is TRBV2 and J is TRBJ2-7, with 8 bases aligning to TRBD1. Unmatched junction bases numbered 6, after V lost 8 bases and J lost 6 bases. The CDR3 length is 12 residues. CDR1 is SNHLY, CDR2 FYNNEI, per germline. In nucleotides, the CDR3 is TGTGCCAGCTTTCGGACAGGGTTCGAGCAGTACTTC. This translates into CASFRTGFEQYF.

The chain couples TRBV9 to TRBJ2-5; D uncertain. Trimming took off 0 bases at V and 3 bases at J, with 9 bases between the two ends. Germline CDR1 SGDLS, CDR2 YYNGEE. This CDR3 comprises 14 residues. CDR3 loop: CASSVDSGEETQYF. For the CDR3, the DNA is TGTGCCAGCAGCGTAGATTCCGGTGAAGAGACCCAGTACTTC.

The CDR3 sequence is CASSFPGTGGFSRDQYF. The DNA of the CDR3 is TGTGCCAGCAGCTTTCCCGGGACAGGGGGGTTCTCACGGGACCAGTACTTC. This chain connects TRBV7-8 to TRBJ2-5; 11 bases fit TRBD1. Looked up from germline, CDR1 is SGHVS and CDR2 is FQNEAQ. Trimming cost V 3 bases and J 10 bases; bases outside gene matches: 16. This CDR3 has 17 amino acids. Full variable domain (remainder filled in from reference TRBV7-8 and TRBJ2-5): GAGVSQSPRYKVAKRGQDVALRCDPISGHVSLFWYQQALGQGPEFLTYFQNEAQLDKSGLPSDRFFAERPEGSVSTLKIQRTQQEDSAVYLCASSFPGTGGFSRDQYFGPGTRLLVL.

The genes are TRBV10-2 and TRBJ2-1, with TRBD2 identical over 11 bases. Germline values: CDR1 WSHSY, CDR2 SAAADI. V trimming: 2 bases; J trimming: 9 bases; junction bases outside the gene matches: 6. The CDR3 is 15 residues long. The CDR3 loop reads CASSEGASGGREQFF. The DNA for the CDR3 is TGCGCCAGCAGTGAGGGGGCTAGCGGGGGGCGTGAGCAGTTCTTC.

V and J are TRBV5-4 and TRBJ2-6, with 9 bases lining up with TRBD1. The CDR3 extends over 17 amino acids. The V gene end was trimmed by 4 bases and the J gene end by 1 base; junction bases not matched to a gene: 6. Germline values: CDR1 SGHNT, CDR2 YYREEE (reference sequence). As DNA, the CDR3 is TGTGCCAGCAGCCACGGACAGGGGCCGTCTGGGGCCAACGTCCTGACTTTC. Residues: CASSHGQGPSGANVLTF.

The chain links TRBV5-1 to TRBJ2-3, with TRBD2 matching 10 bases. CDR1 is SGHRS, CDR2 YFSETQ, per germline. With V trimmed by 5 bases and J by 4 bases, 10 bases remained unmatched. The CDR3 consists of 16 residues. The CDR3: CASRRERGGLADTQYF. CDR3 in DNA: TGCGCCAGCAGAAGGGAGCGGGGGGGCTTAGCAGATACGCAGTATTTT.

As DNA, the CDR3 is TGTGCCAGCAGCGTAGGGCCGCTGGGACAGGTGAACACTGAAGCTTTCTTT. Its protein product is CASSVGPLGQVNTEAFF. The chain joins TRBV9 to TRBJ1-1, with 8 positions matching TRBD1. The CDR3 length is 17 residues. The germline gives CDR1 SGDLS, CDR2 YYNGEE. V shed 0 bases, J shed 0 bases, and the junction held 7 bases outside the gene matches.

The chain carries TRBV7-6 and TRBJ1-1; 9 positions agree with TRBD1. Germline assignment: CDR1 SGHVS and CDR2 FNYEAQ. Germline trimming cut 10 bases from V and 1 base from J; bases unmatched to any gene: 7. The CDR3 sequence is 14 residues long. The CDR3 loop reads CATYPGQGNTEAFF. In nucleotides, the CDR3 is TGTGCCACCTACCCGGGACAGGGGAACACTGAAGCTTTCTTT.

The gene calls are TRBV28 and TRBJ2-7, with TRBD1 matching over 7 bases. V dropped 3 bases and J dropped 6; count of bases not matched to a gene: 14. CDR1 and CDR2 (germline): MDHEN, SYDVKM. CDR3 length: 16 amino acids. The CDR3 nucleotides read TGTGCCAGCAGTTTTTTAACAGGGGACAGACGGGTCGAGCAGTACTTC. This gives the protein CASSFLTGDRRVEQYF. The full variable domain, its missing parts supplied by reference TRBV28 and TRBJ2-7, is DVKVTQSSRYLVKRTGEKVFLECVQDMDHENMFWYRQDPGLGLRLIYFSYDVKMKEKGDIPEGYSVSREKKERFSLILESASTNQTSMYLCASSFLTGDRRVEQYFGPGTRLTVT.

V usage is TRBV12-3 or TRBV12-4 and J usage is TRBJ2-7; D is unclear. The V gene lost 6 bases and the J gene lost 3 bases, with 9 bases spanning the gap. The CDR3 is made up of 12 amino acids. The CDR3: CASRYEDYEQYF. CDR3 sequence (DNA): TGTGCCAGCAGGTACGAGGACTACGAGCAGTACTTC.